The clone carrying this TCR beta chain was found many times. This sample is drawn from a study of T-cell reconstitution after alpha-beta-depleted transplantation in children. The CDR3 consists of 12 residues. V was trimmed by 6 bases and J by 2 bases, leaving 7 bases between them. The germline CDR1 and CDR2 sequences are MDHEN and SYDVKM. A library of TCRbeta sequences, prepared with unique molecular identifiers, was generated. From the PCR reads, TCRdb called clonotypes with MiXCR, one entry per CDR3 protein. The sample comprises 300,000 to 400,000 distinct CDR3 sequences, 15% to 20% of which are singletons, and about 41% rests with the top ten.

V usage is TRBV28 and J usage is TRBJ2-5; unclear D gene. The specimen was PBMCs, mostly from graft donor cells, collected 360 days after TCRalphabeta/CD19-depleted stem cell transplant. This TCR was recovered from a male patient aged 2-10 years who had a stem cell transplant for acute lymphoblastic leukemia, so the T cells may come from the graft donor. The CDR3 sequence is CASSKDQETQYF. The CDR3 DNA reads TGTGCCAGCAGCAAAGATCAAGAGACCCAGTACTTC.